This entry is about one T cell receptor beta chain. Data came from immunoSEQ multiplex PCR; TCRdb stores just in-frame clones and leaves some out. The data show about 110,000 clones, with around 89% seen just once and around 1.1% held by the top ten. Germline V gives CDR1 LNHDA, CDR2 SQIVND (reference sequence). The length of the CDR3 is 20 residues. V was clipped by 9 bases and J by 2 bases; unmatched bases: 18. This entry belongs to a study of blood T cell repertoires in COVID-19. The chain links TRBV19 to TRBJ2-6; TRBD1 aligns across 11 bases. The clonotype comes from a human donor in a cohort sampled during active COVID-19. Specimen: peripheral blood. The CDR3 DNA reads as TGTGCCAGCAACGCACACCGAACCGGGACAGGGGGTACTGGGGCCAACGTCCTGACTTTC. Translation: CASNAHRTGTGGTGANVLTF.